One and the same sample provided the 17 T cell receptor beta chains below, sequenced in a study of Ad26.COV2.S vaccination and SARS-CoV-2 variants. Treatment: 15 to 20 received Ad26.COV2.S at low or high dose, single or two shots; a few received placebo; per-sample allocation not given. Vaccine and placebo recipients were sampled on day 63 after the first injection. Profiled with immunoSEQ multiplex PCR; TCRdb holds only in-frame clones, not every one. Of around 450,000 clones in the sample, roughly 88% were seen once. Sequencing used peripheral blood, obtained in a trial of Ad26.COV2.S vaccine versus placebo. These receptors all stem from a person between 18 and 65 years old who received the Ad26.COV2.S COVID-19 vaccine or a placebo.

This clone was seen a single time. The chain carries TRBV11-3 and TRBJ2-3, with 14 bases identical to TRBD2. The V and J ends lost 6 bases and 5 bases, in that order; junction bases with no gene match: 10. Looked up from germline, CDR1 is SGHNT and CDR2 is YENEEA. CDR3 length equals 17 residues. CDR3 region: CASSKSLGLAGGDTQYF. CDR3 bases: TGTGCCAGCAGTAAAAGTCTCGGACTAGCGGGGGGAGATACGCAGTATTTT.

This chain connects TRBV25-1 to TRBJ1-2; 9 nucleotides align to TRBD1. Trimming removed 5 bases from V and 8 bases from J; junction bases left unmatched: 6. Germline CDR1 reads MGHDK; CDR2 reads SYGVNS. This CDR3 is built from 13 residues. CDR3 DNA: TGTGCCAGCAGTCTGGACAGGGGAAGAGGCTACACCTTC. It translates to CASSLDRGRGYTF.

This chain uses TRBV7-8 with TRBJ1-6; D gene unclear. V lost 1 base, J lost 7 bases, and 5 bases lay in between. There are 13 residues in the CDR3. CDR1 is SGHVS and CDR2 is FQNEAQ in the germline V gene. The CDR3 region is CASSLEENSPLHF. The CDR3, as DNA: TGTGCCAGCAGCTTAGAGGAAAATTCACCCCTCCACTTT.

The chain combines TRBV9 with TRBJ2-3; D possibly corresponds to TRBD2 (7 bases). V lost 4 bases to trimming and J lost 4 bases, with 22 bases between them. The CDR3 length is 17 residues. The germline V gene has CDR1 SGDLS and CDR2 YYNGEE. As DNA, the CDR3 is TGTGCCAGCAGCATCTCCACATCGGGGGGCCCCGCAGATACGCAGTATTTT. It specifies CASSISTSGGPADTQYF.

The chain combines TRBV6-5 with TRBJ1-2; no reliable D call. CDR3 length: 14 residues. The germline gives CDR1 MNHEY, CDR2 SVGAGI. Trimming cost V 5 bases and J 4 bases, with 14 bases left between them. The CDR3 reads CASSPISRAYGYTF. The DNA for the CDR3 is TGTGCCAGCAGTCCAATCTCGAGGGCCTATGGCTACACCTTC.

The chain carries TRBV4-3 and TRBJ2-5; TRBD2 matches at 9 bases. The CDR3 spans 18 residues. The germline V gene has CDR1 LGHNA and CDR2 YSLEER. V trimming: 2 bases; J trimming: 5 bases; junction bases outside the gene matches: 15. The DNA of the CDR3 is TGCGCCAGCAGCCAAACAACTAGCGGGTCACAACAGGGGGAGACCCAGTACTTC. This encodes CASSQTTSGSQQGETQYF.

The genes are TRBV5-1 and TRBJ1-4; D not resolved. This CDR3 spans 13 amino acids. The germline V gene encodes CDR1 SGHRS and CDR2 YFSETQ. Trimming removed 4 bases at V and 3 bases at J, with 7 bases between. The CDR3 is CASSPRPNEKLFF. As DNA, the CDR3 is TGCGCCAGCAGCCCCCGACCTAATGAAAAACTGTTTTTT.

The chain joins TRBV5-1 to TRBJ2-5, with 11 nucleotides matching TRBD2. Per germline, CDR1 SGHRS and CDR2 YFSETQ. There are 17 residues in the CDR3. Trimming cost V 3 bases and J 5 bases; bases outside gene matches: 12. CDR3 nucleotide sequence: TGCGCCAGCAGCTCCAGACTAGCGGGGCGGTTTGGGGAGACCCAGTACTTC. This codes for CASSSRLAGRFGETQYF.

Only one count was recorded for this clone. This chain joins TRBV7-8 and TRBJ1-6, with a weak D call TRBD1 (5 bases). The length of the CDR3 is 14 residues. V lost 4 bases and J lost 11, with 15 bases in between. Germline assignment: CDR1 SGHVS and CDR2 FQNEAQ. The DNA for the CDR3 is TGTGCCAGCAGCTCACTACGGGGGACCACACCCCTCCACTTT. It codes for CASSSLRGTTPLHF.

The chain has TRBV19 and TRBJ2-1; D may correspond to TRBD1 or TRBD2 (6 bases each). V lost 3 bases and J lost 4, with 10 bases in between. Germline V gene sequence: CDR1 LNHDA, CDR2 SQIVND (reference sequence). The CDR3 spans 14 residues. CDR3: CASSIGGRYNEQFF. The CDR3 DNA reads TGTGCCAGTAGTATCGGGGGCCGATACAATGAGCAGTTCTTC.

This sequence joins TRBV5-1 and TRBJ2-5; 11 bases align to TRBD1. The CDR3 extends over 16 amino acids. Per the germline V gene, CDR1 is SGHRS and CDR2 is YFSETQ. V was clipped by 4 bases and J by 1 base; unmatched bases: 6. The CDR3 nucleotides read TGCGCCAGCAGCGTTGGGACAGGGGGGTTCCAAGAGACCCAGTACTTC. Amino acid sequence: CASSVGTGGFQETQYF.

The chain employs TRBV6-1 and TRBJ1-5; D is ambiguous. CDR1 and CDR2 (germline): MNHNS, SASEGT. CDR3 length: 17 residues. The V end was cut by 2 bases, the J end by 2 bases, with 16 bases between. CDR3 sequence (DNA): TGTGCCAGCAGTGAACAGACCAATAGCTACGGCAATCAGCCCCAGCATTTT. Encoded protein: CASSEQTNSYGNQPQHF.

Worth noting for this clone: The sample carries other DNA sequences with the same CDR3. V usage is TRBV18 and J usage is TRBJ2-3; D perhaps matches TRBD1 (6 bases). Germline V CDR1 and CDR2: KGHSH, LQKENI. Trimming removed 1 base from V and 0 bases from J, with 8 bases in between. CDR3 size: 15 residues. The CDR3 sequence is CASSPRGHSTDTQYF. CDR3 DNA: TGTGCCAGCTCACCACGGGGACACAGCACAGATACGCAGTATTTT.

To note about this clone: Mismatch with germline at one junction end may stem from a read error. The rearrangement links TRBV7-9 to TRBJ1-2; D may be TRBD1 (5 bases). The germline CDR1 and CDR2 sequences are SEHNR and FQNEAQ (reference sequence). CDR3 size: 17 residues. The CDR3 spells CASSLAYGTADSYGYTF. The CDR3 region has the DNA TGTGCCAGCAGCCTAGCCTACGGGACGGCTGACTCCTATGGCTACACCTTC.

The rearrangement joins TRBV2 to TRBJ2-1, with TRBD2 as a possible D gene (6 bases). Germline values: CDR1 SNHLY, CDR2 FYNNEI. V was clipped by 10 bases and J by 2 bases, with 12 bases between them. This CDR3 region has 13 residues. For the CDR3, the DNA is TGTGCCACCCGGCGGGGCACCTACAATGAGCAGTTCTTC. It is translated as CATRRGTYNEQFF.

V and J are TRBV7-2 and TRBJ1-2; no firm D call. Per the germline V gene, CDR1 is SGHTA and CDR2 is FQGNSA. V was clipped by 7 bases and J by 4 bases, with 13 bases between them. The CDR3 consists of 13 residues. The chain's CDR3 is CASTLPQSYGYTF. Written as DNA, the CDR3 is TGTGCCAGCACCCTCCCCCAGAGCTATGGCTACACCTTC.

This rearrangement joins TRBV5-6 to TRBJ1-3; unclear D gene. The CDR3 totals 14 residues. V gave up 0 bases and J gave up 0 bases, with 4 bases separating them. Germline V gene lookup returns CDR1 SGHDT and CDR2 YYEEEE. This CDR3 reads CASSLVSSGNTIYF. Written as DNA, the CDR3 is TGTGCCAGCAGCTTGGTATCCTCTGGAAACACCATATATTTT.